This T cell receptor (beta chain) was identified during a study of blood T cell repertoires in COVID-19. For the study at large: In each case, the material was cDNA or gDNA derived from T cells, B-cell-depleted T cells, or PBMCs.

CDR1 and CDR2 from the germline V gene are MGHRA and YSYEKL. V was pared by 0 bases and J by 7 bases, with 16 bases between. The CDR3 extends over 16 amino acids. Clones were read by immunoSEQ multiplex PCR, and TCRdb kept only the in-frame ones, dropping some. This table has some 220,000 clones, under 85% appearing once. The receptor was isolated from a woman aged 25 to 39 with COVID-19, enrolled during active disease. Material: peripheral blood. This chain uses TRBV4-1 with TRBJ2-1, with a tentative D call TRBD2 (7 bases). The CDR3 spells CASSQDWGGARNEQFF. DNA of the CDR3: TGCGCCAGCAGCCAAGATTGGGGGGGGGCGAGGAATGAGCAGTTCTTC.